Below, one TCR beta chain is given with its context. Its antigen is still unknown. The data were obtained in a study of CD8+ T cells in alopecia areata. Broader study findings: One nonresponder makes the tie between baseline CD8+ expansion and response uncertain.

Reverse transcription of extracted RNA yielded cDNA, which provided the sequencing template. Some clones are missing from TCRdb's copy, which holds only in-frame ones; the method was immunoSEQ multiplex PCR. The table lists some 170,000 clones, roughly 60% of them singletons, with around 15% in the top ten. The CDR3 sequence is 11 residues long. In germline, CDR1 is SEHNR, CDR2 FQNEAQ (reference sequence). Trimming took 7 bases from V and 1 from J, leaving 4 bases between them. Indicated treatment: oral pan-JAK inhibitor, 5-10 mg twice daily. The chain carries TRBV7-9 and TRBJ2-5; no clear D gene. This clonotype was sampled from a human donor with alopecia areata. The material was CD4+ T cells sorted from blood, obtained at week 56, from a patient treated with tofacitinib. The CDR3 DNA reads TGTGCCAGCACCGGCCAAGAGACCCAGTACTTC. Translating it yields CASTGQETQYF.